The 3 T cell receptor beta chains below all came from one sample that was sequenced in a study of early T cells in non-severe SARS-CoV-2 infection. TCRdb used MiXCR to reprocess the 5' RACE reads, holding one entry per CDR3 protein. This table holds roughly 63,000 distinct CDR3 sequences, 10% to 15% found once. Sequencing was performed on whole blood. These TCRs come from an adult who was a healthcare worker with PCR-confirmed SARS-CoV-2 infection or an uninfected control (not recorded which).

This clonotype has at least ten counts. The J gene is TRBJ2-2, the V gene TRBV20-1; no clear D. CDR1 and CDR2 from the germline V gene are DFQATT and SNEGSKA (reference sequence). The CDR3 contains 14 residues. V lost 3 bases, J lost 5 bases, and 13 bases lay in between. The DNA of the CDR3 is TGCAGTGCTAGGAACTCTTTGGGGACCGGGGAGCTGTTTTTT. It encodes CSARNSLGTGELFF.

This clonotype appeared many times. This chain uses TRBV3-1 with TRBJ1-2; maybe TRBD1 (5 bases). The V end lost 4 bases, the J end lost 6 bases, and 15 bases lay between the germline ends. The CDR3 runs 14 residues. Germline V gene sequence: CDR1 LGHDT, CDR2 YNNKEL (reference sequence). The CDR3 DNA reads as TGTGCCAGCAGCCTTGGATGGCGAGGGGATGGCTACACCTTC. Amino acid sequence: CASSLGWRGDGYTF.

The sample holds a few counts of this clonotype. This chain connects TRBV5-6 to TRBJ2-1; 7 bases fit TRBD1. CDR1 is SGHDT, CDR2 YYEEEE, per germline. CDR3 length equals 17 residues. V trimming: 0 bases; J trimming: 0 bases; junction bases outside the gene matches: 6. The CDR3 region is CASSLARTGLSYNEQFF. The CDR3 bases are TGTGCCAGCAGCTTGGCTAGGACAGGCCTCTCCTACAATGAGCAGTTCTTC.